This TCR beta chain stems from a study of blood T cell repertoires in COVID-19. Background on the study: The United States, Italy and Spain were the sources of the acute and convalescent COVID-19 samples.

Per the original data handling: How many nucleated cells were present was estimated from reference gene primer amplification. Clones were sequenced by immunoSEQ multiplex PCR, and TCRdb holds only the in-frame ones, with some missing. V and J calls and clone size come straight from that table; D and trimming were deduced from the DNA. This sample yields around 200,000 clones, of which 84% are seen a single time; 5.5% to 7.5% belongs to the top ten. Germline V gene lookup returns CDR1 SEHNR and CDR2 FQNEAQ (reference sequence). This CDR3 spans 14 amino acids. The germline V and J ends were trimmed by 5 bases and 0 bases, with 11 bases remaining between them.

This clonotype was sampled from a human donor in a cohort sampled during active COVID-19. The sequenced sample was peripheral blood. The gene calls are TRBV7-9 and TRBJ2-7; maybe TRBD1 (6 bases). CDR3 region: CASSPTGASYEQYF. In DNA, the CDR3 is TGTGCCAGCAGCCCGACAGGTGCCTCCTACGAGCAGTACTTC. Complete variable domain (other parts from reference TRBV7-9 and TRBJ2-7): DTGVSQNPRHKITKRGQNVTFRCDPISEHNRLYWYRQTLGQGPEFLTYFQNEAQLEKSRLLSDRFSAERPKGSFSTLEIQRTEQGDSAMYLCASSPTGASYEQYFGPGTRLTVT.